This TCR beta chain was profiled in a study of blood T cell repertoires in COVID-19. On the study more broadly: Sites across the United States, Italy and Spain contributed samples from acute and convalescent COVID-19.

CDR1 and CDR2 from the germline V gene are MNHEY and SVGAGI. Trimming shortened V by 4 bases and J by 0 bases, and 7 bases separated the two germline ends. The CDR3 runs 15 residues. Sequenced by immunoSEQ multiplex PCR; TCRdb stores in-frame clones only, minus some. This sample yields about half a million clones, of which approximately 85% are seen a single time; more than 3% belongs to the top ten. What was sequenced was peripheral blood. The sequence derives from a human donor in a cohort sampled during active COVID-19. This rearrangement joins TRBV6-5 to TRBJ2-6, with no clear D. The CDR3 DNA is TGTGCCAGCAGTTCTCGGAGCTCTGGGGCCAACGTCCTGACTTTC. This gives the protein CASSSRSSGANVLTF.